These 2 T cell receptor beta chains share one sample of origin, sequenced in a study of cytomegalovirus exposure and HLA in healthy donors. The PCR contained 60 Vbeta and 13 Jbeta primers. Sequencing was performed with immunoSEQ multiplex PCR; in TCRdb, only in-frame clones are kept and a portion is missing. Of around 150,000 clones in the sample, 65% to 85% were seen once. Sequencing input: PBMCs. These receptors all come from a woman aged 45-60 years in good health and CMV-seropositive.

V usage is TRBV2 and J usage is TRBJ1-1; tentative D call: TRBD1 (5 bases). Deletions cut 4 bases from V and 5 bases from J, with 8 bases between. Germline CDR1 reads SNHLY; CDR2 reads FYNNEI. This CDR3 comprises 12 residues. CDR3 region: CASSGRGTEAFF. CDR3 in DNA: TGTGCCAGCAGTGGAAGGGGAACTGAAGCTTTCTTT.

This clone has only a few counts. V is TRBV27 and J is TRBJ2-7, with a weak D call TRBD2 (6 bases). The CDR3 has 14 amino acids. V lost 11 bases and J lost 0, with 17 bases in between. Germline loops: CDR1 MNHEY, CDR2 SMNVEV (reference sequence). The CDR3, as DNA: TGTGCCTCTACAAGGGCGGGGAGCTCCTACGAGCAGTACTTC. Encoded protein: CASTRAGSSYEQYF.